In this sample, the clone carrying this T cell receptor (beta chain) turned up a few times. The deep-level immunoSEQ assay was used. The assay was immunoSEQ multiplex PCR, and TCRdb's table has in-frame clones only and misses some. This table has about half a million clones, approximately 85% appearing once. This sample is part of a study of shared clonotypes between healthy human individuals. This TCR came from a woman aged 40 to 50 in good health. Some clones in this sample may be carry-over from other donors' samples. The sequencing input was PBMCs.

This CDR3 reads CASSIGLGGADTQYF. The CDR3 DNA follows: TGTGCCAGCAGCATAGGACTAGGGGGAGCAGATACGCAGTATTTT. The V call is TRBV7-7, the J call TRBJ2-3; D is perhaps TRBD2 (7 bases). Germline V lookup: CDR1 SSHAT, CDR2 FNYEAQ (reference sequence). This CDR3 has 15 residues. V lost 5 bases, J lost 4 bases, and 16 bases lay in between.